A single sample gave rise to the 11 T cell receptor beta chains below, sequenced in a study of post-analysis software for immune sequencing data. The library was made from cDNA and included unique molecular identifiers. TCRdb analysed the PCR reads with MiXCR anew, one entry per CDR3 protein. The table shows hundreds of thousands of distinct CDR3 sequences, with roughly three fifths occurring only once. These receptors have no known antigen. General study results and limits: Roughly five TRBV segments, including TRBV5-6, TRBV5-1 and TRBV20-1, were more frequent in patients than controls.

The specimen was blood. These receptor sequences come from a girl aged 2-10 years with multiple sclerosis.

The V gene is TRBV11-1, the J gene TRBJ2-7; a weak D match, TRBD2 (6 bases). The CDR3 length is 18 residues. V gave up 3 bases and J gave up 4 bases, with 25 bases separating them. CDR1 is SGHAT, CDR2 FQDESV, per germline (reference sequence). The CDR3 DNA reads TGTGCCAGCAGCTTGGGGCCTTATGGGGGAGGCGGCGATTACGAGCAGTACTTC. Residues: CASSLGPYGGGGDYEQYF. The variable domain in full, completed from reference TRBV11-1 and TRBJ2-7, reads EAEVAQSPRYKITEKSQAVAFWCDPISGHATLYWYRQILGQGPELLVQFQDESVVDDSQLPKDRFSAERLKGVDSTLKIQPAELGDSAMYLCASSLGPYGGGGDYEQYFGPGTRLTVT.

The CDR3 here is CASSEARGEGTQYF. CDR3 nucleotides: TGTGCCAGCAGTGAAGCGCGAGGCGAAGGGACCCAGTACTTC. This chain joins TRBV6-1 and TRBJ2-5, with D unresolved. CDR3 length equals 14 residues. The germline V and J ends were trimmed by 0 bases and 7 bases, with 12 bases remaining between them. The V gene's germline CDR1 is MNHNS and CDR2 SASEGT.

This clonotype was detected only a few times. The gene calls are TRBV7-3 and TRBJ2-7, with D possibly TRBD2 on 6 matching bases. There are 15 residues in the CDR3. Germline CDR1 is SGHTA and CDR2 is FQGTGA. V dropped 5 bases and J dropped 0 bases, with 14 bases sitting between them. Here the CDR3 DNA reads TGTGCCAGCAGCCCAGGGACTGCCAACTCCTACGAGCAGTACTTC. Its protein product is CASSPGTANSYEQYF.

V is TRBV20-1 and J is TRBJ2-5, with 9 bases fitting TRBD1. The CDR3 contains 15 residues. Trimming took 6 bases from V and 6 from J; bases not matched to a gene: 14. Per germline, CDR1 DFQATT and CDR2 SNEGSKA (reference sequence). CDR3 protein: CSASIRDREVKTQYF. DNA of the CDR3: TGCAGTGCCTCGATCCGGGACAGGGAAGTGAAGACCCAGTACTTC.

This sequence joins TRBV7-2 and TRBJ2-7; 8 nucleotides match TRBD2. The CDR3 covers 15 residues. Looked up from germline, CDR1 is SGHTA and CDR2 is FQGNSA. V lost 4 bases, J lost 1 base, and 6 bases stayed unmatched. The CDR3 nucleotides read TGTGCCAGCAGCTCTCGACTAGCGTTTTCCTACGAGCAGTACTTC. It codes for CASSSRLAFSYEQYF.

This chain joins TRBV12-3 or TRBV12-4 and TRBJ2-5, with 7 positions matching TRBD1. The CDR3 is 14 amino acids. The junction had 7 bases not matched to a gene; V was cut back by 4 bases and J by 5 bases. CDR3 loop: CASSSGTESETQYF. CDR3 DNA sequence: TGTGCCAGCAGTTCCGGGACAGAGAGCGAGACCCAGTACTTC.

The V call is TRBV6-6, the J call TRBJ2-5, with 10 bases matching TRBD2. The germline CDR1 and CDR2 sequences are MNHNY and SVGAGI (reference sequence). This CDR3 has 17 residues. The trim removed 2 bases at V and 4 bases at J, leaving 10 bases unmatched. CDR3 coding DNA: TGTGCCAGCAGTTACACAATCCTAGCGGGAGAATCAGAGACCCAGTACTTC. Protein product: CASSYTILAGESETQYF.

This chain joins TRBV5-6 and TRBJ1-1, with a possible D match to TRBD1 (6 bases). The V end was cut by 5 bases, the J end by 5 bases, with 13 bases between. The CDR3 is made up of 13 amino acids. CDR1 and CDR2 (germline): SGHDT, YYEEEE. CDR3 amino acids: CASRKTGRTEAFF. Written as DNA, the CDR3 is TGTGCCAGCAGAAAGACAGGAAGAACTGAAGCTTTCTTT.

In its sample, this clonotype was seen many times. This chain links TRBV20-1 with TRBJ2-7; TRBD2 aligns across 11 bases. From germline, CDR1 is DFQATT and CDR2 SNEGSKA (reference sequence). Trimming at V came to 0 bases and at J to 1 base, leaving 23 bases not matched to a gene. The CDR3 is 22 amino acids. For the CDR3, the DNA is TGCAGTGCTAGAGATGCAGGACTAGCGGGCCTAAACGGGGCCCCAAGTTCCTACGAGCAGTACTTC. It codes for CSARDAGLAGLNGAPSSYEQYF.

The chain carries TRBV12-3 or TRBV12-4 and TRBJ2-1; the match to TRBD2 covers 10 bases. The J segment lost 0 bases and the V segment lost 6 bases, leaving 8 bases of the junction unmatched. The CDR3 has 17 residues. CDR3 region: CASSPGTSADSYNEQFF. In DNA form, the CDR3 reads TGTGCCAGCAGCCCCGGGACTAGCGCGGACTCCTACAATGAGCAGTTCTTC.

J is TRBJ1-5 and V is TRBV6-2 or TRBV6-3; maybe TRBD1 (5 bases). From germline, CDR1 is MNHEY and CDR2 SVGEGT. The CDR3 spans 15 residues. The ends were cut back, 5 bases at V and 4 bases at J, with 15 bases in the middle. CDR3 bases: TGTGCCAGCAGTGCCTGGGACGTACAGAATCAGCCCCAGCATTTT. Amino acids: CASSAWDVQNQPQHF.